The entry below gives a single T cell receptor beta chain sequence along with its context. Its target is unknown. This entry is derived from a study of T cell responses to AZD1222 COVID-19 vaccine. Assay used: immunoSEQ multiplex PCR; TCRdb lists only in-frame clones, some missing. Of about 270,000 clones listed, around 92% were seen once; the top ten hold roughly 0.5%. CDR1 is SGHTA, CDR2 FQGNSA, per germline. There are 14 residues in the CDR3. With 2 bases removed from V and 3 bases from J, the gap between germline ends came to 10 bases. General study findings and limits: CD4 TCRs linked to vaccination spanned spike, dominating at 160-218 and 743-854. Females made up more of the donors, who were largely white British, and clonal diversity may have come out too low. Only six people who got AZD1222 tested seropositive at baseline.

The TCR comes from an adult who received the AZD1222 COVID-19 vaccine. The chain recombines TRBV7-2 with TRBJ2-5, with D possibly being TRBD1 or TRBD2 (6 bases each). Sequenced here: peripheral blood, sampled 28 days after the second AZD1222 dose. CDR3 in amino acids: CASSLLGGEETQYF. CDR3 nucleotides: TGTGCCAGCAGCTTATTGGGGGGCGAAGAGACCCAGTACTTC.